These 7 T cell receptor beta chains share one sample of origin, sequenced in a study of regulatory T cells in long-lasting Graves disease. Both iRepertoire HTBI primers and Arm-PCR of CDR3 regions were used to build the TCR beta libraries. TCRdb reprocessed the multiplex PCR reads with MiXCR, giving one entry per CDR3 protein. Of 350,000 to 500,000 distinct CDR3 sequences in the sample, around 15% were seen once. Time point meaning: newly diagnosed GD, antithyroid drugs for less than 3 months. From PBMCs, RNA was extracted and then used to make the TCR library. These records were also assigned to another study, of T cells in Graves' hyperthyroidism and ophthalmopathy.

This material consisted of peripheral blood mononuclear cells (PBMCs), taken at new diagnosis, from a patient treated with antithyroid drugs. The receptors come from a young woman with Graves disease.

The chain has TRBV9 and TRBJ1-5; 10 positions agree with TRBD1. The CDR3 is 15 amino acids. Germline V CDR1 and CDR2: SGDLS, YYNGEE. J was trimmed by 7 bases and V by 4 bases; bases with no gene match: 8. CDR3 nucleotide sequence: TGTGCCAGCAGCCCTGACGGACAGGGGGGACAGCCCCAGCATTTT. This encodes CASSPDGQGGQPQHF.

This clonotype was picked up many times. For the CDR3, the DNA is TGTGCCTGGAGTGAGGGGGCCCTCTACGAGCAGTACTTC. It yields the protein CAWSEGALYEQYF. The rearrangement joins TRBV30 to TRBJ2-7; 7 bases are a match to TRBD1. The germline V gene encodes CDR1 GTSNPN and CDR2 SVGIG (reference sequence). CDR3 length equals 13 residues. Trimming removed 1 base from V and 3 bases from J; junction bases left unmatched: 3.

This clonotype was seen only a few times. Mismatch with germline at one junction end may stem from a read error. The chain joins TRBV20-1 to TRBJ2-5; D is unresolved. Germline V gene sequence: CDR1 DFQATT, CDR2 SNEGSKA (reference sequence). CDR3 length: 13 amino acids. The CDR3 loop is CSAILLLQEAQYF. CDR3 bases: TGCAGTGCGATCCTTCTACTACAAGAGGCCCAGTACTTC.

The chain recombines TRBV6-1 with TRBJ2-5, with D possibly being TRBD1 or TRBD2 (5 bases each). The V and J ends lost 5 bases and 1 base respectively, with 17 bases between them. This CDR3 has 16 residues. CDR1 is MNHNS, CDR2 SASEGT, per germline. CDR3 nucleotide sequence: TGTGCCAGCAGTCTGCAGGGACCCCGGGTCCAAGAGACCCAGTACTTC. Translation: CASSLQGPRVQETQYF.

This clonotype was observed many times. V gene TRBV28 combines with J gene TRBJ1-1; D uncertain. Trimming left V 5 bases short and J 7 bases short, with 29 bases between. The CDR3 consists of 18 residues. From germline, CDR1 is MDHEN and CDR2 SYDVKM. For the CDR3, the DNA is TGTGCCAGCAGTCCCGTCCTCCAGAGGCGGACTCAGTCCGGTGAAGCTTTCTTT. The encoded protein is CASSPVLQRRTQSGEAFF.

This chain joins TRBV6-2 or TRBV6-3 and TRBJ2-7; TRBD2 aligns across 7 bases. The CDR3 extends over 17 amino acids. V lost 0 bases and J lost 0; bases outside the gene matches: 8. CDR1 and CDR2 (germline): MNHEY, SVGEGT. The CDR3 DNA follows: TGTGCCAGCAGTTACTCGACTTCGCGGGAGAACTCCTACGAGCAGTACTTC. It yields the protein CASSYSTSRENSYEQYF.

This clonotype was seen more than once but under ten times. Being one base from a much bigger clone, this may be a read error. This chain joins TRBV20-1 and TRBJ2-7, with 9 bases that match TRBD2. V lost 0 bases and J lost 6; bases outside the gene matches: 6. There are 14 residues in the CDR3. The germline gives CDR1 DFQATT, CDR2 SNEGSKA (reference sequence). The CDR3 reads CSARDSGSIREQYF. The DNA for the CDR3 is TGCAGTGCTAGAGATAGCGGGAGTATCCGCGAGCAGTACTTC.